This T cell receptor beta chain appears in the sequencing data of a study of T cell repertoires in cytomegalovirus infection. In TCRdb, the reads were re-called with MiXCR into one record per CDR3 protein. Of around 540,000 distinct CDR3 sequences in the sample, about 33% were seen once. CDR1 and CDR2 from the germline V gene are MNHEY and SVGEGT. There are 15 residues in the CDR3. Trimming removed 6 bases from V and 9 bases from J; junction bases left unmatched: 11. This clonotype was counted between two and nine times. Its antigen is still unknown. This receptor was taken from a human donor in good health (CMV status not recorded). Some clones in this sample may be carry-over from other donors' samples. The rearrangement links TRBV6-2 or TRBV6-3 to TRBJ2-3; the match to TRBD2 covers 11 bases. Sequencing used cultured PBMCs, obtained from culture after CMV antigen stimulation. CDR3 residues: CASRSGLAALKTQYF. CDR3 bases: TGTGCCAGCAGGTCGGGACTAGCGGCACTCAAGACGCAGTATTTT.